What follows are 20 T cell receptor beta chains derived from one specimen sequenced in a study of blood T cell repertoires in COVID-19. Using immunoSEQ multiplex PCR, the repertoire was profiled, and TCRdb retains in-frame clones only, with some absent. The data hold hundreds of thousands of clones, with approximately 87% observed a single time. The sample taken for sequencing was peripheral blood. The receptors here all came from a human donor in a cohort sampled during active COVID-19.

The chain recombines TRBV6-5 with TRBJ2-2; a possible D gene is TRBD1 (6 bases). The CDR3 is 14 amino acids. Germline V gene sequence: CDR1 MNHEY, CDR2 SVGAGI. V was trimmed by 7 bases and J by 5 bases, leaving 14 bases between them. CDR3 amino acids: CASTPSQGTGELFF. CDR3 in DNA: TGTGCCAGCACCCCATCTCAGGGGACCGGGGAGCTGTTTTTT.

The CDR3 here is CASSEEGGTSHEQFF. The CDR3 bases are TGTGCCAGCAGTGAGGAAGGGGGAACTTCCCATGAGCAGTTCTTC. The chain uses TRBV2 and TRBJ2-1, with D maybe TRBD1 (6 bases). V was cut by 3 bases and J by 8 bases, with 17 bases left in between. The CDR3 sequence is 15 residues long. Germline V CDR1 and CDR2: SNHLY, FYNNEI.

J is TRBJ2-2 and V is TRBV29-1; D perhaps matches TRBD2 (5 bases). This CDR3 has 13 residues. Between the trimmed V and J ends, which lost 7 bases and 7 bases, there was a span of 16 bases. Germline V gene sequence: CDR1 SQVTM, CDR2 ANQGSEA. The CDR3 reads CSGRGSMSGELFF. The DNA of the CDR3 is TGCAGCGGCCGAGGGTCCATGAGCGGGGAGCTGTTTTTT.

The chain uses TRBV5-1 and TRBJ1-2; TRBD1 agrees at 8 bases. This CDR3 contains 20 residues. Germline V CDR1 and CDR2: SGHRS, YFSETQ. Trimming removed 3 bases from V and 0 bases from J; junction bases left unmatched: 19. The DNA of the CDR3 is TGCGCCAGCAGCTCGCCGGGGGTTTTGGATGGGGACAGGACTAACTATGGCTACACCTTC. The encoded protein is CASSSPGVLDGDRTNYGYTF.

This rearrangement joins TRBV24-1 to TRBJ2-3; 8 bases fit TRBD2. V shed 0 bases and J 2 bases; nucleotides not matched to a gene: 6. Germline CDR1 reads KGHDR; CDR2 reads SFDVKD. This CDR3 contains 17 residues. Written as DNA, the CDR3 is TGTGCCACCAGTGATTTGCAGGCGGGGGGCGACACAGATACGCAGTATTTT. Its protein product is CATSDLQAGGDTDTQYF.

This chain connects TRBV12-5 to TRBJ1-4, with D unresolved. CDR1 and CDR2 (germline): LGHNT, FRNRAP. V was clipped by 6 bases and J by 7 bases, with 15 bases between them. This CDR3 region has 14 residues. In nucleotides, the CDR3 is TGTGCTAGTGGCCCCAGCGCGAGAGGTGAAAAACTGTTTTTT. This translates into CASGPSARGEKLFF.

The chain links TRBV5-1 to TRBJ2-7; the D gene is possibly TRBD1 (6 bases). Germline V lookup: CDR1 SGHRS, CDR2 YFSETQ. The length of the CDR3 is 13 residues. V gave up 0 bases and J gave up 3 bases, with 7 bases separating them. For the CDR3, the DNA is TGCGCCAGCAGCTTGGGACAGGACTACGAGCAGTACTTC. Protein sequence: CASSLGQDYEQYF.

The chain joins TRBV11-2 to TRBJ2-7, with D possibly TRBD2 on 5 matching bases. This CDR3 spans 13 amino acids. The V and J ends lost 4 bases and 0 bases respectively, with 7 bases between them. CDR1 and CDR2 (germline): SGHAT, FQNNGV. The CDR3 DNA follows: TGTGCCAGCAGCTCTAGCCACTCCTACGAGCAGTACTTC. Protein: CASSSSHSYEQYF.

V and J are TRBV14 and TRBJ2-5; 8 nucleotides line up with TRBD2. This CDR3 comprises 16 residues. Germline values: CDR1 SGHDN, CDR2 FVKESK. V lost 4 bases and J lost 0; bases outside the gene matches: 7. In DNA, the CDR3 is TGTGCCAGCAGCCGCCATAGCGGGGCGTACCAAGAGACCCAGTACTTC. Translation gives CASSRHSGAYQETQYF.

J is TRBJ2-2 and V is TRBV18; 7 nucleotides agree with TRBD1. The J segment lost 3 bases and the V segment lost 5 bases, leaving 3 bases of the junction unmatched. The CDR3 is 14 residues long. Germline V gene sequence: CDR1 KGHSH, CDR2 LQKENI. The CDR3, as DNA: TGTGCCAGCTCAGGGGACAGCTACACCGGGGAGCTGTTTTTT. This encodes CASSGDSYTGELFF.

This clone was seen only once. The CDR3 region has the DNA TGTGCCAGTAGTGCTACAGGGTCTGGCAATCAGCCCCAGCATTTT. This encodes CASSATGSGNQPQHF. The chain is built from TRBV19 and TRBJ1-5, with TRBD1 as a possible D gene (6 bases). V was cut by 5 bases and J by 2 bases, with 13 bases left in between. This CDR3 has 15 amino acids. From germline, CDR1 is LNHDA and CDR2 SQIVND (reference sequence).

The CDR3 coding sequence is TGTGCCACCAGCTTTGGACAGGGCCGAGCCTACGAGCAGTACTTC. Protein sequence: CATSFGQGRAYEQYF. The chain employs TRBV15 and TRBJ2-7; TRBD1 matches 8 bases. Germline values: CDR1 LNHNV, CDR2 YYDKDF (reference sequence). J lost 2 bases, V lost 5 bases, and 8 bases had no gene match. The CDR3 length is 15 residues.

J is TRBJ2-2 and V is TRBV18; 8 nucleotides line up with TRBD1. Looked up from germline, CDR1 is KGHSH and CDR2 is LQKENI. After removal of 5 bases from V and 4 bases from J, the junction contained 9 bases not matched to a gene. The CDR3 is 16 amino acids. The CDR3 is CASSDRDRRTTGELFF. Here the CDR3 DNA reads TGTGCCAGCTCAGATCGGGACAGGCGGACCACCGGGGAGCTGTTTTTT.

As DNA, the CDR3 is TGTGCCAGCAGTTTTGGGACAGGGGGCGGCGAGCAGTACTTC. Translated: CASSFGTGGGEQYF. The chain combines TRBV27 with TRBJ2-7, with 12 bases aligning to TRBD1. The CDR3 extends over 14 amino acids. Unmatched junction bases numbered 3, after V lost 3 bases and J lost 6 bases. Per germline, CDR1 MNHEY and CDR2 SMNVEV (reference sequence).

The chain links TRBV7-2 to TRBJ2-4; the match to TRBD1 covers 9 bases. The CDR3 contains 17 residues. Germline V gene lookup returns CDR1 SGHTA and CDR2 FQGNSA. With V trimmed by 6 bases and J by 1 base, 10 bases remained unmatched. The CDR3 region is CASSRNRDRAAKNIQYF. CDR3 DNA: TGTGCCAGCAGTCGAAACCGGGACAGGGCTGCCAAAAACATTCAGTACTTC. The whole variable domain, remainder taken from reference TRBV7-2 and TRBJ2-4, is GAGVSQSPSNKVTEKGKDVELRCDPISGHTALYWYRQSLGQGLEFLIYFQGNSAPDKSGLPSDRFSAERTGGSVSTLTIQRTQQEDSAVYLCASSRNRDRAAKNIQYFGAGTRLSVL.

This clone has a handful of counts. The rearrangement links TRBV28 to TRBJ1-1; 10 bases are a match to TRBD1. V lost 8 bases, J lost 4 bases, and 7 bases stayed unmatched. Germline V lookup: CDR1 MDHEN, CDR2 SYDVKM. This CDR3 comprises 14 residues. The CDR3 DNA follows: TGTGCCAGCGCCACTAGGACAGGGGGCACTGAAGCTTTCTTT. Translation: CASATRTGGTEAFF.

The chain couples TRBV12-3 or TRBV12-4 to TRBJ2-5, with D possibly being TRBD2 (6 bases). This CDR3 has 13 residues. V dropped 6 bases and J dropped 6 bases, with 14 bases sitting between them. CDR3: CASSVSGVKTQYF. The DNA of the CDR3 is TGTGCCAGCAGCGTATCGGGGGTAAAGACCCAGTACTTC.

This chain joins TRBV7-9 and TRBJ1-2; 8 bases line up with TRBD1. The J segment lost 6 bases and the V segment lost 2 bases, leaving 8 bases of the junction unmatched. The germline V gene has CDR1 SEHNR and CDR2 FQNEAQ (reference sequence). The CDR3 is made up of 15 amino acids. The CDR3 DNA reads TGTGCCAGCAGCTTACCAGGGGGCGGTGCTGATGGCTACACCTTC. Translation: CASSLPGGGADGYTF. The entire variable domain, with the rest obtained from reference TRBV7-9 and TRBJ1-2, is as follows: DTGVSQNPRHKITKRGQNVTFRCDPISEHNRLYWYRQTLGQGPEFLTYFQNEAQLEKSRLLSDRFSAERPKGSFSTLEIQRTEQGDSAMYLCASSLPGGGADGYTFGSGTRLTVV.

This clone was recorded a few times. The J gene is TRBJ1-4, the V gene TRBV4-2, with a possible D match to TRBD1 (6 bases). Between the trimmed V and J ends, which lost 1 base and 3 bases, there was a span of 6 bases. This CDR3 contains 14 residues. From germline, CDR1 is LGHNA and CDR2 YNFKEQ. As DNA, the CDR3 is TGTGCCAGCAGCCAAGCAGGGGCTAATGAAAAACTGTTTTTT. Its translation: CASSQAGANEKLFF.

This chain uses TRBV4-2 with TRBJ2-7; 8 bases align to TRBD1. This CDR3 is 16 amino acids long. Germline CDR1 LGHNA, CDR2 YNFKEQ. The V and J ends lost 3 bases and 6 bases, in that order; junction bases with no gene match: 13. CDR3 protein: CASSQPFNAGGAEQYF. CDR3 nucleotides: TGTGCCAGCAGCCAGCCCTTCAATGCAGGGGGCGCCGAGCAGTACTTC.